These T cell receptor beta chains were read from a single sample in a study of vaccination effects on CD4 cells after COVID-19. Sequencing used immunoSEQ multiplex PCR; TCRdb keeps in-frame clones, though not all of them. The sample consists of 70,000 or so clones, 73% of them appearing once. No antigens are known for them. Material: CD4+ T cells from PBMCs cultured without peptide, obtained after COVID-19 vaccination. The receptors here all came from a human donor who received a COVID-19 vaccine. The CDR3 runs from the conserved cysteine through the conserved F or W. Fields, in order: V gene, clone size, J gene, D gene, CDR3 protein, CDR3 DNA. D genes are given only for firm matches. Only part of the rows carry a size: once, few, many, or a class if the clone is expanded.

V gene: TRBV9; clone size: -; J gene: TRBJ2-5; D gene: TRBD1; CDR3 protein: CASSARTGGWETQYF; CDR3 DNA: TGTGCCAGCAGCGCAAGGACAGGGGGCTGGGAGACCCAGTACTTC
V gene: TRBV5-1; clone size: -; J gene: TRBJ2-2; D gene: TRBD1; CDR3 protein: CASSAQGHGELFF; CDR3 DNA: TGCGCCAGCAGCGCACAGGGGCACGGGGAGCTGTTTTTT
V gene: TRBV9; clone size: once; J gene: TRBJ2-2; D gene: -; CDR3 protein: CASSVDSPNTGELFF; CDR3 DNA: TGTGCCAGCAGCGTGGACAGTCCGAACACCGGGGAGCTGTTTTTT
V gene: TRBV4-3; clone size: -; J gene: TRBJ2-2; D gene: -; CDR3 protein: CASSHLVGRDRQTGELFF; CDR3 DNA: TGCGCCAGCAGCCACCTCGTTGGGCGGGACCGACAAACCGGGGAGCTGTTTTTT
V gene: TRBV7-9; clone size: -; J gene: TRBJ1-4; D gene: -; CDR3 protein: CASSLGYGASNEKLFF; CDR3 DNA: TGTGCCAGCAGCTTAGGCTACGGGGCGTCTAATGAAAAACTGTTTTTT
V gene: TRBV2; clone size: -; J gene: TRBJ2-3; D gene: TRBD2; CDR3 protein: CASRLTSGGASLTQYF; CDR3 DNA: TGTGCCAGCAGGCTGACTAGCGGGGGGGCGAGTCTTACGCAGTATTTT
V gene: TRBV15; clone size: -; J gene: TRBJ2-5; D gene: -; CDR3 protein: CATSRGGDQETQYF; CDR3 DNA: TGTGCCACCAGCAGAGGGGGGGACCAAGAGACCCAGTACTTC
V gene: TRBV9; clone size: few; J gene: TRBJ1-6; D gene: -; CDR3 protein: CASRGLNNNSPLHF; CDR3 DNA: TGTGCCAGCAGGGGCCTCAATAATAATTCACCCCTCCACTTT
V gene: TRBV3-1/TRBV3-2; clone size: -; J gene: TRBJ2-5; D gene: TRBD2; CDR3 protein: CASSQGNGGLVSGQETQYF; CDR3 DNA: TGTGCCAGCAGCCAAGGTAACGGGGGACTAGTTAGCGGTCAAGAGACCCAGTACTTC
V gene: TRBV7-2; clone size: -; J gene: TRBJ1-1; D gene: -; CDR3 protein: CASSLTGSTEAFF; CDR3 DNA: TGTGCCAGCAGCTTAACAGGGAGCACTGAAGCTTTCTTT
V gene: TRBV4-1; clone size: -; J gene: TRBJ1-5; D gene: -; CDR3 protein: CASSQAFFSESSNQPQHF; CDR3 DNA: TGCGCCAGCAGCCAAGCTTTTTTCAGTGAATCTAGCAATCAGCCCCAGCATTTT